Presented here are 30 T cell receptor beta chains from one specimen sequenced in a study of T-cell reconstitution after alpha-beta-depleted transplantation in children. Preparation of the TCRbeta library involved a method that used unique molecular identifiers. MiXCR, applied by TCRdb to the PCR reads, yields one record per CDR3 protein. Of about 980,000 distinct CDR3 sequences listed, around 30% are singletons. Here the sequenced sample was PBMCs, mostly from graft donor cells, taken 360 days after TCRalphabeta/CD19-depleted stem cell transplant. The receptors were gathered from a boy younger than two who had a stem cell transplant for SCID, so the T cells may come from the graft donor.

V gene TRBV28 combines with J gene TRBJ1-5; D ambiguous. This CDR3 region has 15 residues. V gave up 6 bases and J gave up 2 bases, with 14 bases separating them. In germline, CDR1 is MDHEN, CDR2 SYDVKM. The CDR3 DNA sequence: TGTGCCAGCAGCTACATGGGTTCTGGCAATCAGCCCCAGCATTTT. This translates into CASSYMGSGNQPQHF.

The chain has TRBV5-1 and TRBJ2-3; the match to TRBD1 covers 9 bases. Germline V gives CDR1 SGHRS, CDR2 YFSETQ. With 4 bases clipped from V and 3 bases from J, the junction kept 9 bases outside the gene matches. The CDR3 consists of 16 residues. The DNA of the CDR3 is TGCGCCAGCAGCCCGAGGACAGGGGTGGCAACAGATACGCAGTATTTT. Translating gives CASSPRTGVATDTQYF.

The chain couples TRBV5-1 to TRBJ1-1; D gene ambiguous. This CDR3 is 13 amino acids long. Germline CDR1 reads SGHRS; CDR2 reads YFSETQ. Trimming left V 7 bases short and J 2 bases short, with 12 bases between. The DNA for the CDR3 is TGCGCCAGCCGCCCCCCGGGCAACACTGAAGCTTTCTTT. Its translation: CASRPPGNTEAFF.

Many counts were recorded for this clonotype. The J gene is TRBJ1-1, the V gene TRBV11-1; the D gene is possibly TRBD1 (5 bases). Germline V gene lookup returns CDR1 SGHAT and CDR2 FQDESV (reference sequence). The V gene lost 0 bases and the J gene lost 5 bases, with 10 bases spanning the gap. This CDR3 has 14 amino acids. This chain's CDR3 is CASSLAPRDTEAFF. DNA for the CDR3: TGTGCCAGCAGCTTAGCGCCCAGGGATACTGAAGCTTTCTTT. The entire variable domain, with the rest obtained from reference TRBV11-1 and TRBJ1-1, is as follows: EAEVAQSPRYKITEKSQAVAFWCDPISGHATLYWYRQILGQGPELLVQFQDESVVDDSQLPKDRFSAERLKGVDSTLKIQPAELGDSAMYLCASSLAPRDTEAFFGQGTRLTVV.

The rearrangement joins TRBV12-3 or TRBV12-4 to TRBJ2-2; D gene uncertain. The CDR3 extends over 14 amino acids. The V and J ends lost 2 bases and 4 bases respectively, with 8 bases between them. The DNA for the CDR3 is TGTGCCAGCAGTTTAATTGTAGGCACCGGGGAGCTGTTTTTT. Its translation: CASSLIVGTGELFF.

The chain carries TRBV12-3 or TRBV12-4 and TRBJ2-5, with D tentatively TRBD2 (6 bases). V lost 6 bases, J lost 0 bases, and 17 bases lay in between. The CDR3 length is 16 residues. The CDR3 sequence is CASSRRDWEYQETQYF. For the CDR3, the DNA is TGTGCCAGCAGCCGAAGGGACTGGGAGTACCAAGAGACCCAGTACTTC.

The chain carries TRBV6-5 and TRBJ2-3, with D perhaps TRBD1 (5 bases). Deletions cut 1 base from V and 2 bases from J, with 13 bases between. Per germline, CDR1 MNHEY and CDR2 SVGAGI. CDR3 size: 16 residues. The CDR3 sequence is CASSYFQGTPTDTQYF. CDR3 in DNA: TGTGCCAGCAGTTACTTTCAGGGAACCCCCACAGATACGCAGTATTTT.

The rearrangement joins TRBV27 to TRBJ2-1; perhaps TRBD2 as D (5 bases). This CDR3 region has 15 residues. Looked up from germline, CDR1 is MNHEY and CDR2 is SMNVEV (reference sequence). Deletions cut 4 bases from V and 3 bases from J, with 13 bases between. The CDR3: CASSWKASYYNEQFF. DNA of the CDR3: TGTGCCAGCAGTTGGAAGGCTAGCTACTACAATGAGCAGTTCTTC.

CDR3: CASSEALRVETYEQYF. The CDR3 bases are TGTGCCAGCAGTGAAGCATTACGAGTCGAAACCTACGAGCAGTACTTC. The rearrangement links TRBV6-1 to TRBJ2-7; unclear D gene. V dropped 0 bases and J dropped 2 bases, with 14 bases sitting between them. Germline V gives CDR1 MNHNS, CDR2 SASEGT. The CDR3 covers 16 residues.

The gene calls are TRBV5-1 and TRBJ2-7; 7 nucleotides agree with TRBD2. The CDR3 covers 14 residues. In germline, CDR1 is SGHRS, CDR2 YFSETQ. The J segment lost 6 bases and the V segment lost 1 base, leaving 7 bases of the junction unmatched. This CDR3 is CASSLSGGSGEQYF. CDR3 nucleotides: TGCGCCAGCAGCTTGTCCGGGGGGTCTGGCGAGCAGTACTTC.

This chain links TRBV7-3 with TRBJ1-1, with a weak D call TRBD1 (6 bases). Germline V lookup: CDR1 SGHTA, CDR2 FQGTGA. CDR3 size: 14 residues. V was clipped by 5 bases and J by 1 base, with 11 bases between them. CDR3 sequence reads: CASSPGQSNTEAFF. DNA for the CDR3: TGTGCCAGCAGCCCAGGACAGTCGAACACTGAAGCTTTCTTT.

The V call is TRBV20-1, the J call TRBJ1-5; D is ambiguous. Between the trimmed V and J ends, which lost 0 bases and 2 bases, there was a span of 11 bases. This CDR3 region has 15 residues. Germline V gene sequence: CDR1 DFQATT, CDR2 SNEGSKA (reference sequence). The CDR3 DNA sequence: TGCAGTGCTAGAGATTCGGGAGCTGGCAATCAGCCCCAGCATTTT. As protein: CSARDSGAGNQPQHF.

This clonotype was seen only a few times. The chain's CDR3 is CASSLEWWTEAFF. The CDR3, as DNA: TGCGCCAGCAGCTTGGAGTGGTGGACTGAAGCTTTCTTT. The V and J genes are TRBV5-1 and TRBJ1-1, with D uncertain. The V and J ends lost 0 bases and 5 bases respectively, with 8 bases between them. In germline, CDR1 is SGHRS, CDR2 YFSETQ. CDR3 size: 13 residues.

V usage is TRBV5-1 and J usage is TRBJ2-3; 7 positions match TRBD1. Germline CDR1 is SGHRS and CDR2 is YFSETQ. CDR3 size: 15 residues. Trimming cost V 3 bases and J 2 bases; bases outside gene matches: 6. Here the CDR3 reads CASSSGTEYTDTQYF. DNA of the CDR3: TGCGCCAGCAGCTCCGGGACAGAATACACAGATACGCAGTATTTT.

The rearrangement uses TRBV24-1 and TRBJ2-1; 7 bases line up with TRBD1. V was pared by 4 bases and J by 1 base, with 6 bases of the junction left unmatched. There are 16 residues in the CDR3. CDR1 and CDR2 (germline): KGHDR, SFDVKD. The CDR3 DNA sequence: TGTGCCACCAGTGACCGAACAGGGGTGTCCTACAATGAGCAGTTCTTC. This codes for CATSDRTGVSYNEQFF.

This clonotype was picked up one time. V usage is TRBV11-2 and J usage is TRBJ2-5; TRBD1 or TRBD2 may be the D gene (5 bases each). Trimming pared 4 bases from V and 2 bases from J, leaving 14 bases between. The CDR3 covers 15 residues. Germline V gene lookup returns CDR1 SGHAT and CDR2 FQNNGV. The CDR3, as DNA: TGTGCCAGCAGCTCCCACGGGGCAGGGCAAGAGACCCAGTACTTC. This translates into CASSSHGAGQETQYF.

The chain uses TRBV3-1 and TRBJ2-2; 8 nucleotides align to TRBD2. J was trimmed by 5 bases and V by 1 base; bases with no gene match: 6. Per the germline V gene, CDR1 is LGHDT and CDR2 is YNNKEL (reference sequence). The CDR3 covers 16 residues. CDR3 sequence: CASSQVPGTRTGELFF. CDR3 nucleotides: TGTGCCAGCAGCCAAGTCCCCGGGACTAGAACCGGGGAGCTGTTTTTT. Full variable domain (outside the CDR3, taken from reference TRBV3-1 and TRBJ2-2): DTAVSQTPKYLVTQMGNDKSIKCEQNLGHDTMYWYKQDSKKFLKIMFSYNNKELIINETVPNRFSPKSPDKAHLNLHINSLELGDSAVYFCASSQVPGTRTGELFFGEGSRLTVL.

The chain employs TRBV28 and TRBJ2-1; D may match TRBD1 or TRBD2 (6 bases each). The V gene lost 4 bases and the J gene lost 6 bases, with 19 bases spanning the gap. In germline, CDR1 is MDHEN, CDR2 SYDVKM. The CDR3 loop spans 16 amino acids. Here the CDR3 DNA reads TGTGCCAGCAGTTCCATCAGAGGGGGGCCACGCAATGAGCAGTTCTTC. Protein product: CASSSIRGGPRNEQFF.

This clonotype came up a few times. This chain connects TRBV20-1 to TRBJ2-7; TRBD2 matches 9 bases. The ends lost 3 bases at V and 3 bases at J; junction bases unmatched: 6. Germline lookup yields CDR1 DFQATT and CDR2 SNEGSKA (reference sequence). This CDR3 comprises 14 residues. This CDR3 reads CSASSGTSLYEQYF. As DNA, the CDR3 is TGCAGTGCTAGTTCCGGGACTAGCCTCTACGAGCAGTACTTC.

This chain joins TRBV5-6 and TRBJ2-2; TRBD2 is a possible D gene (5 bases). The germline V gene has CDR1 SGHDT and CDR2 YYEEEE. This CDR3 region has 17 residues. Trimming removed 5 bases at V and 0 bases at J, with 17 bases between. The CDR3 is CASRWWAAGANTGELFF. CDR3 nucleotides: TGTGCCAGCAGGTGGTGGGCCGCCGGGGCGAACACCGGGGAGCTGTTTTTT.

In this sample, this clonotype turned up a few times. The rearrangement links TRBV10-3 to TRBJ1-6; a possible D gene is TRBD1 (6 bases). This CDR3 is 16 amino acids long. V was clipped by 6 bases and J by 7 bases, with 19 bases between them. The germline V gene encodes CDR1 ENHRY and CDR2 SYGVKD. The CDR3 reads CAISRDIIAGNSPLHF. The CDR3 DNA follows: TGTGCCATCAGCCGGGACATCATCGCAGGGAATTCACCCCTCCACTTT.

The V and J genes are TRBV24-1 and TRBJ2-1; 7 positions agree with TRBD2. Germline V CDR1 and CDR2: KGHDR, SFDVKD. The CDR3 spans 13 residues. With 2 bases clipped from V and 13 bases from J, the junction kept 7 bases outside the gene matches. The CDR3 DNA follows: TGTGCCACCAGTGATTCTCGGGGGGTGGGACAGTTCTTC. It translates to CATSDSRGVGQFF.

A few counts support this clonotype. The J gene is TRBJ2-5, the V gene TRBV12-3 or TRBV12-4, with a tentative D call TRBD2 (7 bases). The CDR3 sequence is 13 residues long. Trimming removed 3 bases from V and 6 bases from J, with 11 bases in between. DNA for the CDR3: TGTGCCAGCAGTTTGGGGGGGGCGAAGACCCAGTACTTC. This translates into CASSLGGAKTQYF.

V is TRBV5-1 and J is TRBJ1-2; perhaps TRBD1 as D (5 bases). The germline CDR1 and CDR2 sequences are SGHRS and YFSETQ. V lost 4 bases and J lost 2, with 18 bases in between. The CDR3 has 16 residues. The CDR3 reads CASSPGRDGFNYGYTF. CDR3 bases: TGCGCCAGCAGCCCAGGACGGGACGGATTCAACTATGGCTACACCTTC.

The rearrangement joins TRBV24-1 to TRBJ2-5; D might be TRBD1 or TRBD2, each matching 5 bases. The V end was cut by 3 bases, the J end by 5 bases, with 15 bases between. The CDR3 totals 15 residues. Germline loops: CDR1 KGHDR, CDR2 SFDVKD. CDR3: CATSDGDGELETQYF. The CDR3 DNA sequence: TGTGCCACCAGTGATGGGGACGGAGAATTGGAGACCCAGTACTTC.

V and J are TRBV7-2 and TRBJ2-3, with D possibly matching TRBD2 (6 bases). The V gene's germline CDR1 is SGHTA and CDR2 FQGNSA. The length of the CDR3 is 15 residues. Trimming shortened V by 4 bases and J by 2 bases, and 13 bases separated the two germline ends. DNA for the CDR3: TGTGCCAGCAGCTCCGGGACTGCCTTCACAGATACGCAGTATTTT. This sequence encodes CASSSGTAFTDTQYF.

The genes are TRBV12-3 or TRBV12-4 and TRBJ1-1, with unresolved D. This CDR3 comprises 13 residues. The V and J ends lost 5 bases and 10 bases respectively, with 17 bases between them. Written as DNA, the CDR3 is TGTGCCAGCAGTCCCCCCGGGAGGGAGGCAGCTTTCTTT. Translation: CASSPPGREAAFF.

This clonotype occurred a few times. This chain connects TRBV28 to TRBJ1-1; D is possibly TRBD1 (6 bases). The CDR3 covers 14 residues. Trimming removed 6 bases from V and 6 bases from J, with 17 bases in between. The V gene's germline CDR1 is MDHEN and CDR2 SYDVKM. CDR3 protein: CASSLTGGTAEAFF. CDR3 in DNA: TGTGCCAGCAGCCTGACGGGGGGCACCGCTGAAGCTTTCTTT.

The count of this clonotype is one. The chain has TRBV20-1 and TRBJ2-5; either TRBD1 or TRBD2 may supply D (6 bases each). Trimming shortened V by 3 bases and J by 5 bases, and 22 bases separated the two germline ends. Germline V gene data show CDR1 as DFQATT and CDR2 as SNEGSKA (reference sequence). The length of the CDR3 is 16 residues. Here the CDR3 reads CSARGEQGGFSETQYF. CDR3 DNA sequence: TGCAGTGCTAGGGGAGAACAGGGAGGTTTTTCTGAGACCCAGTACTTC.

V gene TRBV6-1 combines with J gene TRBJ2-1; the D call may be TRBD1 or TRBD2 (5 bases each). The V gene's germline CDR1 is MNHNS and CDR2 SASEGT. V was clipped by 6 bases and J by 1 base, with 16 bases between them. The CDR3 is 16 amino acids. Here the CDR3 reads CASSREGLGSYNEQFF. The CDR3 coding sequence is TGTGCCAGCAGCCGCGAGGGGTTGGGATCCTACAATGAGCAGTTCTTC.